This T cell receptor beta chain was sequenced for a study of T-cell memory formation after mild COVID-19. Study-wide background: TCR clusters showed largely donor specificity.

The V gene's germline CDR1 is SQVTM and CDR2 ANQGSEA. The V end was cut by 7 bases, the J end by 8 bases, with 15 bases between. CDR3 length equals 12 residues. TCRdb re-analysed the 5' RACE reads in MiXCR, keeping a single row per CDR3 protein. Found here are some 340,000 distinct CDR3 sequences, 10% to 15% of them singletons; the top ten hold about 22%. The clonotype was recovered from a man aged 18 to 30 who had mild COVID-19 (a few samples of this study predate the infection). Cell type and time point are not known. The specimen was PBMCs or a T cell subset sorted from them (not recorded which). The chain carries TRBV29-1 and TRBJ2-1; D unresolved. CDR3 amino acids: CSASGLEDEQFF. The CDR3 DNA reads as TGCAGCGCGTCCGGGCTAGAGGATGAGCAGTTCTTC.